This T cell receptor beta chain was retrieved from a study of blood T cell repertoires in COVID-19. Turning to the study itself: From T cells, B-cell-depleted T cells, or PBMCs came the material, which was cDNA or gDNA.

Repertoires were generated with immunoSEQ multiplex PCR, while TCRdb's copy carries only in-frame clones and drops some. The table lists about 200,000 clones, roughly 84% of them singletons, with roughly 7% in the top ten. This CDR3 region has 14 residues. Germline assignment: CDR1 LNHDA and CDR2 SQIVND (reference sequence). Trimming took 8 bases from V and 5 from J, leaving 15 bases between them. What the recovered Cohort 3 donors had was two negative PCRs, clearance, or symptom resolution. The sequenced sample was PBMCs or T cells enriched from blood (not recorded which). The rearrangement uses TRBV19 and TRBJ1-4; D possibly corresponds to TRBD1 (6 bases). The source is a man aged 35 to 55 who had recovered from COVID-19. This CDR3 reads CASSRQAVNEKLFF. The CDR3 DNA reads TGTGCCAGTTCCAGACAGGCGGTAAATGAAAAACTGTTTTTT.